This TCR beta chain was captured by sequencing in a study of shared clonotypes between healthy human individuals (TCRdb year 2020). Regarding the complete study: The cohort included three men and a couple of women between 18 and 49 years of age. Per donor, three plates each were used for CD4 naive and CD4 memory, two for CD8 naive, and one for CD8 memory. The study deeply sequenced blood TCR repertoires of about 5 healthy adults to estimate repertoire size and the extent of clonotype sharing between individuals. To increase sequencing depth and limit assay-specific biases, different laboratories used diverse techniques to prepare libraries and sequence TCR repertoires. Each donor's leukapheresis produced roughly between about 0.9 and 9.5 billion PBMCs.

CD8 naive samples were obtained by positive selection for CCR7 among CD45RO-negative cells, yielding a CD45RA+CCR7+ population from which TemRA cells were excluded. Donors were healthy HIV-negative adults with no recently reported acute infections or vaccinations. Every donor was a Caucasian adult living in Nashville, Tennessee, USA. Blood was obtained by leukapheresis, after which PBMCs were separated by Ficoll-Histopaque density gradient centrifugation and cryopreserved in liquid nitrogen vapor phase. Analytical flow cytometry was used to check the purity and quantity of each magnetically sorted T cell population. Each sorted fraction had its genomic DNA isolated and then quantified by UV absorbance on a Nanodrop 2000c. A distance of 7 bases separates the germline ends of V and J, which lose 4 bases and 6 bases respectively. CDR1 and CDR2 are read off the germline V gene as SGHVS and FQNEAQ. There are 12 amino acids in the CDR3, from cysteine to phenylalanine inclusive. Of all the DNA, just the CDR3 is kept, 36 bases in frame from base 1.

Broader findings and caveats from the paper: Even with the large sequencing depth, rarefaction of the sorted-subset datasets indicated that sequencing was incomplete. Across a few donors, around 5% of naive CD4, approximately 3.6% of naive CD8, roughly 2.2% of memory CD4, and around 0.4% of memory CD8 clonotypes were shared. Because the study included only a small number of donors, the genetic and exposure-history diversity represented was limited. Naive subsets generally had larger estimated clonotype richness than memory subsets. Compared with non-shared clonotypes, clonotypes shared by all four sorted-subset donors had higher generation probabilities. Only blood was sampled, and tissue TCR repertoires likely differ from those in blood. Based on pairwise subsampling, the degree of clonotype sharing among donors was expected to be affected by sequencing depth.

TCR CDR3 regions were amplified from genomic DNA by multiplex PCR using the deep immunoSEQ assay. Extracted genomic DNA from each cell subset was spread evenly across all wells of several immunoSEQ 96-well plates, with each plate serving as a replicate. For sorted subsets, around 200 ng genomic DNA, equal to about 30,000 T cell genomes, was loaded into each replicate PCR. The purified libraries were quantified using a Qubit 3.0 fluorometer, sized with a Bioanalyzer 2100, and then quantified again using the KAPA Library Quantification kit. Every immunoSEQ 96-well plate was sequenced on a separate single-read 150-cycle Illumina NextSeq 550 flow cell. On the authors' methods: Because only junctional sequences without quality scores were contained in the immunoSEQ output, filtering matching that applied to full-length reads could not be performed. To assign V/J genes and CDR3, sequences were annotated against IMGT germline references using PyIR, a Python wrapper for IgBLAST v1.9. Reads were filtered out if the reads had weak V/J assignments (E-value above 1e-6), no CDR3, stop codons, out-of-frame junctions, or ambiguous translated residues. V3J clonotypes were defined by identical inferred V gene, J gene, and CDR3 amino acid sequence. To compute the percentage overlap between repertoires, the number of shared unique clonotypes was divided by the size of the smaller repertoire. Repertoire richness was assessed with RTK rarefaction, the Chao1 estimator, and Recon v2.1 estimates of unobserved clonotypes. OLGA was used to compute generation probabilities for all TCRbeta clonotypes that the gDNA method yielded from several donors. Sourced from immuneACCESS, this table was stored by TCRdb with only in-frame sequences that have V and J called. A share of the clones is absent; for the studies checked, an unresolved V gene accounts for under half, and the remainder has no known explanation. V and J calls and clone size come straight from that table; D and trimming were deduced from the DNA. Present in this sample are 2 million to 2.5 million clones, approximately 94% of which were seen just once. The ten largest make up over 1.5% of the sample.

Note on this clone: The target of this receptor is not known. Base qualities are not at hand, and no much larger clone is one base apart.

The clonotype originates from a man in his late teens or twenties in good health. Some clones in this sample may be carry-over from other donors' samples. Here the chain combines TRBV7-8 and TRBJ2-1; TRBD2 is possibly the D segment (5 matching bases). The sample comprised naive CD8+ T cells from PBMCs. The cell subset or site label, read with the paper, signifies: CD45RA+CCR7+. The DNA sequence is TGTGCCAGCAGCTCAACTAGCAATGAGCAGTTCTTC. Its product reads: CASSSTSNEQFF.